A single sample is the source of the 28 T cell receptor beta chains below, sequenced in a study of cytomegalovirus exposure and HLA in healthy donors. It was with 60 Vbeta and 13 Jbeta primers that the PCR ran. Some clones are missing from TCRdb's copy, which holds only in-frame ones; the method was immunoSEQ multiplex PCR. The sample records under 130,000 clones, 60% to 85% being singletons. The sample taken for sequencing was PBMCs. These receptors were taken from a female donor in good health and CMV-seropositive.

The gene calls are TRBV5-1 and TRBJ2-3, with D uncertain. V gave up 0 bases and J gave up 2 bases, with 7 bases separating them. This CDR3 is built from 14 residues. Germline CDR1 SGHRS, CDR2 YFSETQ. DNA for the CDR3: TGCGCCAGCAGCTTGGGGCCAGTCACAGATACGCAGTATTTT. It codes for CASSLGPVTDTQYF.

The chain uses TRBV13 and TRBJ2-3; no reliable D call. Germline V CDR1 and CDR2: PRHDT, FYEKMQ (reference sequence). The CDR3 has 13 residues. V was pared by 4 bases and J by 6 bases, with 11 bases between. CDR3 sequence (DNA): TGTGCCAGCAGCTCACTGGGCTGGGATACGCAGTATTTT. The encoded protein is CASSSLGWDTQYF.

A single count supports this clone. The chain carries TRBV27 and TRBJ1-3; D is possibly TRBD1 (5 bases). The ends were cut back, 0 bases at V and 3 bases at J, with 9 bases in the middle. CDR1 and CDR2 from the germline V gene are MNHEY and SMNVEV (reference sequence). The CDR3 consists of 15 residues. The CDR3 coding sequence is TGTGCCAGCAGTTTATCGCAGGGAATTGGAAACACCATATATTTT. Translated, it gives CASSLSQGIGNTIYF.

This chain connects TRBV18 to TRBJ1-3; D is ambiguous. The CDR3 runs 15 residues. Germline V gene lookup returns CDR1 KGHSH and CDR2 LQKENI. V lost 3 bases and J 1 base, leaving 10 bases between the germline ends. The CDR3 spells CASSPLPGSGNTIYF. The CDR3 DNA reads TGTGCCAGCTCACCCCTCCCGGGATCTGGAAACACCATATATTTT.

The chain uses TRBV4-1 and TRBJ2-3; TRBD2 agrees at 7 bases. Germline V CDR1 and CDR2: MGHRA, YSYEKL. V dropped 8 bases and J dropped 4; count of bases not matched to a gene: 6. The CDR3 runs 13 residues. The CDR3 here is CASSAGVADTQYF. As DNA, the CDR3 is TGCGCCAGCTCGGCGGGAGTGGCAGATACGCAGTATTTT.

The chain couples TRBV7-2 to TRBJ2-7; D is undetermined. Germline CDR1 and CDR2: SGHTA and FQGNSA. Trimming removed 1 base from V and 1 base from J, with 8 bases in between. The CDR3 totals 14 residues. The CDR3, as DNA: TGTGCCAGCAGCTTAGTGGCAGGTTCCTACGAGCAGTACTTC. Its protein product is CASSLVAGSYEQYF.

This clone appeared a single time. The gene calls are TRBV10-3 and TRBJ2-5, with D maybe TRBD2 (6 bases). Germline V gene lookup returns CDR1 ENHRY and CDR2 SYGVKD. V lost 4 bases and J 2 bases, leaving 11 bases between the germline ends. CDR3 length: 14 amino acids. The DNA of the CDR3 is TGTGCCATCAGTGGTCTCGGGGGACAAGAGACCCAGTACTTC. This encodes CAISGLGGQETQYF.

This clone was detected once. The chain joins TRBV11-2 to TRBJ1-2; possible D gene TRBD1, 6 bases. V dropped 2 bases and J dropped 2 bases, with 9 bases sitting between them. CDR1 is SGHAT and CDR2 is FQNNGV in the germline V gene. This CDR3 contains 14 residues. CDR3 sequence: CASSLTGRNYGYTF. The CDR3 DNA reads as TGTGCCAGCAGCTTAACAGGGCGAAACTATGGCTACACCTTC.

This clone was counted between two and nine times. The rearrangement links TRBV25-1 to TRBJ1-1; D is unclear. The CDR3 covers 13 residues. The V gene's germline CDR1 is MGHDK and CDR2 SYGVNS. V was shortened by 1 base and J by 6 bases, with 9 bases between the two germline ends. The CDR3 bases are TGTGCCAGCAGTGAATCGTATTTCGCTGAAGCTTTCTTT. This encodes CASSESYFAEAFF.

In its sample, this clone was seen a few times. CDR3 DNA sequence: TGTGCCTGGAAGGGTGGGAGAACAAGCACCGGGGAGCTGTTTTTT. This translates into CAWKGGRTSTGELFF. The V gene is TRBV30, the J gene TRBJ2-2, with a possible D match to TRBD2 (5 bases). Between the trimmed V and J ends, which lost 4 bases and 4 bases, there was a span of 16 bases. CDR3 length: 15 amino acids. CDR1 is GTSNPN and CDR2 is SVGIG in the germline V gene (reference sequence).

The chain uses TRBV28 and TRBJ1-4, with no clear D. Deletions cut 6 bases from V and 6 bases from J, with 11 bases between. Germline V gene sequence: CDR1 MDHEN, CDR2 SYDVKM. The CDR3 runs 13 residues. CDR3 DNA: TGTGCCAGCAGGACGGGTGGAGATGAAAAACTGTTTTTT. It yields the protein CASRTGGDEKLFF.

With respect to this clone: The junction and the germline gene differ at one end; a read error may be behind it. This chain connects TRBV7-9 to TRBJ2-5; 9 bases align to TRBD1. The CDR3 length is 18 residues. Germline V gene data show CDR1 as SEHNR and CDR2 as FQNEAQ (reference sequence). The CDR3 protein is CSSSLRPGTGSTGETQYF. The CDR3 DNA sequence: TGTTCCAGCAGCTTACGTCCCGGGACAGGGTCCACAGGGGAGACCCAGTACTTC.

V usage is TRBV28 and J usage is TRBJ1-5; 11 nucleotides align to TRBD1. Germline lookup yields CDR1 MDHEN and CDR2 SYDVKM. This CDR3 comprises 17 residues. The J segment lost 3 bases and the V segment lost 2 bases, leaving 6 bases of the junction unmatched. The CDR3 here is CASSLRDRGGPNQPQHF. Written as DNA, the CDR3 is TGTGCCAGCAGTTTACGGGACAGGGGGGGCCCCAATCAGCCCCAGCATTTT.

The chain couples TRBV19 to TRBJ2-1; tentatively, D is TRBD2 (6 bases). Trimming shortened V by 9 bases and J by 7 bases, and 28 bases separated the two germline ends. Germline V gene data show CDR1 as LNHDA and CDR2 as SQIVND (reference sequence). The length of the CDR3 is 17 residues. For the CDR3, the DNA is TGTGCCAGCTTAGATGGAGGGGCCTCCCCGAGAGGGAATGAGCAGTTCTTC. Translating it yields CASLDGGASPRGNEQFF.

The chain couples TRBV27 to TRBJ2-5; possible D gene TRBD2, 6 bases. The V end was cut by 5 bases, the J end by 4 bases, with 14 bases between. The CDR3 is 14 residues long. Germline assignment: CDR1 MNHEY and CDR2 SMNVEV (reference sequence). CDR3 sequence (DNA): TGTGCCAGCAGTGAATGGGGGGTTCCAGAGACCCAGTACTTC. Encoded protein: CASSEWGVPETQYF.

CDR3 bases: TGTGCCAGCAGCTGGGGACTGAAGAATGAAAAACTGTTTTTT. Protein sequence: CASSWGLKNEKLFF. The V gene is TRBV5-4, the J gene TRBJ1-4, with D possibly TRBD1 on 5 matching bases. V gave up 3 bases and J gave up 5 bases, with 11 bases separating them. There are 14 residues in the CDR3. In germline, CDR1 is SGHNT, CDR2 YYREEE (reference sequence). The variable domain in full, completed from reference TRBV5-4 and TRBJ1-4, reads ETGVTQSPTHLIKTRGQQVTLRCSSQSGHNTVSWYQQALGQGPQFIFQYYREEENGRGNFPPRFSGLQFPNYSSELNVNALELDDSALYLCASSWGLKNEKLFFGSGTQLSVL.

V gene TRBV11-3 combines with J gene TRBJ1-1; no reliable D call. The V gene's germline CDR1 is SGHNT and CDR2 YENEEA. Trimming pared 5 bases from V and 1 base from J, leaving 8 bases between. The CDR3 spans 13 residues. CDR3: CASSPSPNTEAFF. CDR3 DNA sequence: TGTGCCAGCAGCCCGAGCCCGAACACTGAAGCTTTCTTT.

V gene TRBV14 combines with J gene TRBJ2-1; 7 bases match TRBD2. CDR1 is SGHDN and CDR2 is FVKESK in the germline V gene. CDR3 length: 13 amino acids. Trimming took 4 bases from V and 4 from J; bases not matched to a gene: 1. CDR3 bases: TGTGCCAGCAGCCCACTAGCGTACAATGAGCAGTTCTTC. Protein: CASSPLAYNEQFF.

The gene calls are TRBV5-1 and TRBJ2-3; 13 positions agree with TRBD2. The CDR3 totals 16 residues. Germline lookup yields CDR1 SGHRS and CDR2 YFSETQ. V trimming: 3 bases; J trimming: 5 bases; junction bases outside the gene matches: 6. The CDR3 nucleotides are TGCGCCAGCAGCTCTGGGGGGACTAGCGGGATAGATACGCAGTATTTT. This codes for CASSSGGTSGIDTQYF.

The gene calls are TRBV18 and TRBJ1-1; D call uncertain. The germline gives CDR1 KGHSH, CDR2 LQKENI. Trimming removed 3 bases at V and 7 bases at J, with 9 bases between. The CDR3 consists of 12 residues. This CDR3 reads CASSPREFEAFF. CDR3 in DNA: TGTGCCAGCTCACCCCGGGAGTTTGAAGCTTTCTTT.

The chain joins TRBV25-1 to TRBJ1-6, with D unclear. Germline assignment: CDR1 MGHDK and CDR2 SYGVNS. This CDR3 is 14 amino acids long. The V end lost 6 bases, the J end lost 0 bases, and 6 bases lay between the germline ends. This chain's CDR3 is CASRESSYNSPLHF. The DNA of the CDR3 is TGTGCCAGCAGGGAGAGCTCCTATAATTCACCCCTCCACTTT.

The chain joins TRBV11-2 to TRBJ2-3, with 11 nucleotides matching TRBD2. J was trimmed by 8 bases and V by 5 bases; bases with no gene match: 6. The CDR3 totals 14 residues. In germline, CDR1 is SGHAT, CDR2 FQNNGV. Here the CDR3 reads CASSLGLAGSTQYF. CDR3 coding DNA: TGTGCCAGCAGCCTCGGACTAGCGGGTAGTACGCAGTATTTT.

V usage is TRBV21-1 and J usage is TRBJ2-1; no DNA check was done on the table's D call, TRBD1. TRBV21-1 represents a pseudogene. The CDR3 covers 19 residues. Here the CDR3 reads CASSKPTFGDRGSYNEQFF. The DNA of the CDR3 is TGTGCCAGCAGCAAACCCACTTTTGGGGACAGGGGCTCCTACAATGAGCAGTTCTTC.

The CDR3 sequence is CASSLDRGSGNTIYF. In nucleotides, the CDR3 is TGTGCCAGCAGTTTAGACAGGGGCTCTGGAAACACCATATATTTT. The chain recombines TRBV5-4 with TRBJ1-3, with 8 bases that match TRBD1. There are 15 residues in the CDR3. Germline CDR1 SGHNT, CDR2 YYREEE (reference sequence). V shed 5 bases, J shed 0 bases, and the junction held 4 bases outside the gene matches.

V usage is TRBV6-1 and J usage is TRBJ2-6; D gene uncertain. Germline loops: CDR1 MNHNS, CDR2 SASEGT. The CDR3 has 15 amino acids. Trimming cost V 1 base and J 0 bases, with 4 bases left between them. CDR3 bases: TGTGCCAGCAGTGAAGGCGGCTCTGGGGCCAACGTCCTGACTTTC. Translation: CASSEGGSGANVLTF.

This clone was detected only a few times. CDR3 sequence (DNA): TGTGCCAGCAGCTTTCCTAGCGGGGGTTCCCACGAGCAGTACTTC. Translating it yields CASSFPSGGSHEQYF. The chain couples TRBV11-2 to TRBJ2-7; 10 nucleotides align to TRBD2. Germline CDR1 SGHAT, CDR2 FQNNGV. V gave up 3 bases and J gave up 5 bases; unmatched junction bases: 7. This CDR3 contains 15 residues.

The chain is built from TRBV18 and TRBJ1-4, with TRBD1 identical over 12 bases. Germline assignment: CDR1 KGHSH and CDR2 LQKENI. After removal of 2 bases from V and 5 bases from J, the junction contained 3 bases not matched to a gene. CDR3 size: 16 residues. Here the CDR3 reads CASSPYGTGGNEKLFF. The CDR3 bases are TGTGCCAGCTCACCATACGGGACAGGGGGCAATGAAAAACTGTTTTTT.

The chain joins TRBV13 to TRBJ2-7, with D unclear. Trimming removed 3 bases from V and 1 base from J, with 7 bases in between. There are 13 residues in the CDR3. CDR1 and CDR2 from the germline V gene are PRHDT and FYEKMQ (reference sequence). The CDR3 here is CASSFARSYEQYF. The CDR3 region has the DNA TGTGCCAGCAGCTTCGCTAGATCCTACGAGCAGTACTTC. The full variable domain, in which reference TRBV13 and TRBJ2-7 provide the parts outside the CDR3, is AAGVIQSPRHLIKEKRETATLKCYPIPRHDTVYWYQQGPGQDPQFLISFYEKMQSDKGSIPDRFSAQQFSDYHSELNMSSLELGDSALYFCASSFARSYEQYFGPGTRLTVT.